This T cell receptor (beta chain) came from a study of blood T cell repertoires in COVID-19. Across the study: Specimens from acute and convalescent COVID-19 originated in the United States, Italy and Spain. PBMCs, B-cell-depleted T cells, or T cells provided the cDNA or gDNA that made up the material.

Trimming left V 0 bases short and J 9 bases short, with 12 bases between. The CDR3 sequence is 15 residues long. Germline V gene sequence: CDR1 LGHDT, CDR2 YNNKEL (reference sequence). As originally analysed: Amplification with reference gene primers provided the estimates of nucleated cell counts. Some clones are missing from TCRdb's copy, which holds only in-frame ones; the method was immunoSEQ multiplex PCR. That table is the source of V, J and clone size, and D and trimming were worked out from the DNA. The table includes about half a million clones, about 88% detected once. Seattle enrolled patients during active infection and tracked them longitudinally.

The origin of this receptor is a man between 18 and 35 years old with COVID-19, enrolled during active disease. The rearrangement links TRBV3-1 (or the pseudogene TRBV3-2) to TRBJ1-6, with a tentative D call TRBD1 (6 bases). The sequenced sample consisted of peripheral blood. For the CDR3, the DNA is TGTGCCAGCAGCCAAGATTACAGGGAGGGTTCACCCCTCCACTTT. Protein: CASSQDYREGSPLHF.